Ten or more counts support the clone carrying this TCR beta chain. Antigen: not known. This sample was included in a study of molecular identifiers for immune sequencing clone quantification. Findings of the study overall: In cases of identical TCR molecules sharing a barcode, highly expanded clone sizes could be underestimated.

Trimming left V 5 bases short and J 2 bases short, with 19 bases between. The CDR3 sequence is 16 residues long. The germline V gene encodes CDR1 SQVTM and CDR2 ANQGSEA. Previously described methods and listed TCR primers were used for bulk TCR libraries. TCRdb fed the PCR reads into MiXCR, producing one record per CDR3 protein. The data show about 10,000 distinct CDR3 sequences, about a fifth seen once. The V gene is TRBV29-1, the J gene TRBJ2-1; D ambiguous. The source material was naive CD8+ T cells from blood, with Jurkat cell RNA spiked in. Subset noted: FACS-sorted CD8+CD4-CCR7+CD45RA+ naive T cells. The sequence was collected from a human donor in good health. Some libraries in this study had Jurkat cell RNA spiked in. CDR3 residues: CSVLGKEGVPYNEQFF. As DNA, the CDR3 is TGCAGCGTTCTCGGTAAGGAAGGAGTTCCCTACAATGAGCAGTTCTTC.